The 26 T cell receptor beta chains given below trace back to one sample, sequenced in a study of T cells in Graves' hyperthyroidism and ophthalmopathy. TCR beta CDR3 sequences were amplified from RNA transcripts. HTBI primers were the set used in a first-round RT-PCR of the TCR CDR3. TCRdb called the multiplex PCR reads again in MiXCR, with one record for every CDR3 protein. The sample yields 650,000 to 750,000 distinct CDR3 sequences, roughly 15% seen once. Sequences were obtained from blood. These receptors were obtained from a woman in her late teens or twenties with Graves' hyperthyroidism.

The chain uses TRBV5-1 and TRBJ1-6, with D maybe TRBD1 (5 bases). The CDR3 spans 15 residues. V was trimmed by 5 bases and J by 7 bases, leaving 16 bases between them. Looked up from germline, CDR1 is SGHRS and CDR2 is YFSETQ. The CDR3 reads CASSLSSGGNSPLHF. Here the CDR3 DNA reads TGCGCCAGCAGTCTATCGTCCGGGGGGAATTCACCCCTCCACTTT.

This clonotype has just one count. This rearrangement joins TRBV5-6 to TRBJ2-1, with 8 bases aligning to TRBD2. V shed 7 bases and J 4 bases; nucleotides not matched to a gene: 7. The germline gives CDR1 SGHDT, CDR2 YYEEEE. CDR3 length: 14 residues. CDR3 sequence reads: CASEGREVYNEQFF. Here the CDR3 DNA reads TGTGCCAGCGAAGGGCGGGAGGTGTACAATGAGCAGTTCTTC.

In this sample, this clonotype turned up many times. The chain joins TRBV13 to TRBJ2-3; D remains ambiguous. Germline CDR1 and CDR2: PRHDT and FYEKMQ (reference sequence). V was pared by 7 bases and J by 6 bases, with 14 bases between. The CDR3 has 13 amino acids. Written as DNA, the CDR3 is TGTGCCAGCAATACCAGGAGCTTGGATACGCAGTATTTT. Translation gives CASNTRSLDTQYF.

J is TRBJ2-1 and V is TRBV5-1, with 14 bases matching TRBD2. Germline CDR1 is SGHRS and CDR2 is YFSETQ. V gave up 0 bases and J gave up 8 bases; unmatched junction bases: 13. There are 19 residues in the CDR3. CDR3: CASSLGGPGLAGAPYEQFF. DNA for the CDR3: TGCGCCAGCAGCTTGGGAGGGCCGGGACTAGCGGGAGCCCCATATGAGCAGTTCTTC.

Details on this clonotype: One base away lies a much larger clone, so this may be a sequencing read error. Because it lacks the conserved phenylalanine or tryptophan at the end, this CDR3 is likely a read error. The chain uses TRBV3-1 and TRBJ1-2; D is unresolved. The V end was cut by 4 bases, the J end by 2 bases, with 14 bases between. The CDR3 is 15 amino acids. Germline V CDR1 and CDR2: LGHDT, YNNKEL (reference sequence). DNA of the CDR3: TGTGCCAGCAGCCTTTCGAGGACGGCGAACTATGGCTACACCTCC. Translated: CASSLSRTANYGYTS.

This clonotype was detected a few times. The chain links TRBV12-3 or TRBV12-4 to TRBJ2-2; D not resolved. The CDR3 runs to 17 residues. V was shortened by 2 bases and J by 1 base, with 14 bases between the two germline ends. The CDR3 sequence: CASSLRKGEWNTGELFF. The CDR3 DNA follows: TGTGCCAGCAGTTTACGTAAAGGAGAGTGGAACACCGGGGAGCTGTTTTTT.

The chain combines TRBV6-2 or TRBV6-3 with TRBJ1-2; the D gene is possibly TRBD1 (5 bases). V was shortened by 6 bases and J by 9 bases, with 17 bases between the two germline ends. The V gene's germline CDR1 is MNHEY and CDR2 SVGEGT. CDR3 length: 13 residues. Here the CDR3 reads CASRSPGTGSYTF. CDR3 coding DNA: TGTGCCAGCAGATCACCCGGGACTGGGAGCTACACCTTC.

This clonotype came up many times. The chain is built from TRBV18 and TRBJ2-7; tentatively, D is TRBD1 (5 bases). Germline loops: CDR1 KGHSH, CDR2 LQKENI. CDR3 length: 14 residues. V shed 1 base and J shed 2 bases, with 9 bases lying between them. CDR3 loop: CASSPRTSTYEQYF. DNA for the CDR3: TGTGCCAGCTCACCACGGACATCGACCTACGAGCAGTACTTC.

In regard to this clonotype: The CDR3 ends on some other residue instead of the conserved phenylalanine or tryptophan, so this is likely a read error. This chain links TRBV13 with TRBJ2-3; possibly TRBD2 for D (6 bases). Deletions cut 5 bases from V and 2 bases from J, with 17 bases between. CDR3 length: 16 residues. The germline V gene has CDR1 PRHDT and CDR2 FYEKMQ (reference sequence). CDR3 residues: CASSINPGLNTDTQYI. DNA for the CDR3: TGTGCCAGCAGCATTAATCCGGGACTTAACACAGATACGCAGTATATT.

This clonotype came up a few times. The CDR3 loop is CSARNFHRGRETQYF. CDR3 in DNA: TGCAGTGCCCGCAACTTTCACAGGGGGAGAGAGACCCAGTACTTC. The chain is built from TRBV20-1 and TRBJ2-5, with 8 bases aligning to TRBD1. The length of the CDR3 is 15 residues. The germline gives CDR1 DFQATT, CDR2 SNEGSKA (reference sequence). V shed 6 bases, J shed 4 bases, and the junction held 13 bases outside the gene matches.

V and J are TRBV24-1 and TRBJ2-1, with 11 bases that match TRBD2. Losses at the gene ends were 3 bases for V and 6 bases for J; bases not matched to a gene: 6. Germline loops: CDR1 KGHDR, CDR2 SFDVKD. The CDR3 is 16 amino acids. Here the CDR3 reads CATSDGSGRVRNEQFF. The DNA for the CDR3 is TGTGCCACCAGTGATGGTAGCGGGAGGGTACGCAATGAGCAGTTCTTC.

This clonotype showed up many times. This chain connects TRBV3-1 to TRBJ1-1; tentative D call: TRBD1 (5 bases). Trimming removed 3 bases from V and 7 bases from J, with 15 bases in between. Germline CDR1 LGHDT, CDR2 YNNKEL (reference sequence). The CDR3 spans 14 residues. DNA of the CDR3: TGTGCCAGCAGCCAGTCAGGGTCGCCCCGTGAAGCTTTCTTT. It yields the protein CASSQSGSPREAFF.

This clonotype was counted a few times. The chain uses TRBV7-2 and TRBJ2-5, with a tentative D call TRBD1 (5 bases). V was trimmed by 5 bases and J by 3 bases, leaving 16 bases between them. This CDR3 region has 15 residues. Germline V gene data show CDR1 as SGHTA and CDR2 as FQGNSA. CDR3: CASSRRRSREETQYF. The CDR3 nucleotides are TGTGCCAGCAGCCGCCGTCGGAGCAGGGAAGAGACCCAGTACTTC.

V usage is TRBV20-1 and J usage is TRBJ1-6; D possibly corresponds to TRBD1 (5 bases). Germline CDR1 DFQATT, CDR2 SNEGSKA (reference sequence). This CDR3 is 16 amino acids long. Between the trimmed V and J ends, which lost 4 bases and 0 bases, there was a span of 13 bases. The DNA of the CDR3 is TGCAGTGCTACCGGGGCTCCGAGCTCCTATAATTCACCCCTCCACTTT. Translating gives CSATGAPSSYNSPLHF.

This clonotype turned up a few times. The rearrangement joins TRBV7-9 to TRBJ2-7; D is perhaps TRBD2 (5 bases). Trimming removed 3 bases at V and 5 bases at J, with 11 bases between. This CDR3 has 13 amino acids. Germline assignment: CDR1 SEHNR and CDR2 FQNEAQ (reference sequence). CDR3 loop: CASSFVRADEQYF. The DNA for the CDR3 is TGTGCCAGCAGCTTCGTGAGGGCCGACGAGCAGTACTTC.

This clonotype was seen ten or more times. The chain joins TRBV30 to TRBJ2-1; no clear D gene. The CDR3 spans 15 residues. V was pared by 3 bases and J by 0 bases, with 12 bases between. Germline CDR1 and CDR2: GTSNPN and SVGIG (reference sequence). The CDR3 protein is CAWSHGVHSYNEQFF. CDR3 DNA sequence: TGTGCCTGGAGCCATGGGGTTCACTCCTACAATGAGCAGTTCTTC.

J is TRBJ1-5 and V is TRBV6-1; TRBD1 agrees at 8 bases. J was trimmed by 3 bases and V by 5 bases; bases with no gene match: 9. The CDR3 spans 16 residues. CDR1 is MNHNS, CDR2 SASEGT, per germline. The CDR3 bases are TGTGCCAGCAGTTCGCGAGCGGGACAGGTCAATCAGCCCCAGCATTTT. This codes for CASSSRAGQVNQPQHF.

The rearrangement joins TRBV6-1 to TRBJ2-7, with a weak D call TRBD1 (6 bases). Trimming removed 5 bases at V and 4 bases at J, with 18 bases between. The germline V gene has CDR1 MNHNS and CDR2 SASEGT. This CDR3 has 15 residues. CDR3 sequence: CASSTRGNAVYEQYF. The CDR3 DNA reads as TGTGCCAGCAGTACCAGGGGAAACGCGGTATACGAGCAGTACTTC.

This clonotype was detected ten times or more. This chain connects TRBV12-3 or TRBV12-4 to TRBJ2-1, with D possibly TRBD1 on 6 matching bases. The V end lost 1 base, the J end lost 5 bases, and 9 bases lay between the germline ends. The CDR3 has 14 residues. CDR3: CASSLEGDHNEQFF. The DNA for the CDR3 is TGTGCCAGCAGTTTAGAGGGGGACCACAATGAGCAGTTCTTC.

The chain employs TRBV6-5 and TRBJ1-6; tentatively, D is TRBD1 (6 bases). With 2 bases removed from V and 6 bases from J, the gap between germline ends came to 14 bases. Germline V gene lookup returns CDR1 MNHEY and CDR2 SVGAGI. The CDR3 consists of 16 residues. The CDR3 spells CASSYTQRGSNSPLHF. CDR3 sequence (DNA): TGTGCCAGCAGTTACACCCAGAGGGGGTCTAATTCACCCCTCCACTTT.

The count of this clonotype is one. The rearrangement links TRBV5-1 to TRBJ2-1; 7 bases map to TRBD1. The CDR3 is 16 residues long. CDR1 and CDR2 from the germline V gene are SGHRS and YFSETQ. With 0 bases clipped from V and 5 bases from J, the junction kept 8 bases outside the gene matches. The DNA for the CDR3 is TGCGCCAGCAGCTTGGGACGACAGGGATTTAACAATGAGCAGTTCTTC. It specifies CASSLGRQGFNNEQFF.

This chain joins TRBV9 and TRBJ2-2; 10 positions agree with TRBD2. Losses at the gene ends were 2 bases for V and 5 bases for J; bases not matched to a gene: 3. From germline, CDR1 is SGDLS and CDR2 YYNGEE. This CDR3 is built from 15 residues. CDR3 amino acids: CASSVLAGVTGELFF. The CDR3, as DNA: TGTGCCAGCAGCGTTCTAGCGGGAGTTACCGGGGAGCTGTTTTTT.

The V call is TRBV18, the J call TRBJ2-4; a possible D gene is TRBD1 (5 bases). Germline-derived CDR1 and CDR2 are KGHSH and LQKENI. The CDR3 has 21 amino acids. The V end was cut by 0 bases, the J end by 0 bases, with 24 bases between. CDR3 residues: CASSPPVMDTVPSLAKNIQYF. In DNA, the CDR3 is TGTGCCAGCTCACCACCCGTTATGGACACGGTACCTTCTTTAGCCAAAAACATTCAGTACTTC. The full variable domain, with the rest looked up from reference TRBV18 and TRBJ2-4, is NAGVMQNPRHLVRRRGQEARLRCSPMKGHSHVYWYRQLPEEGLKFMVYLQKENIIDESGMPKERFSAEFPKEGPSILRIQQVVRGDSAAYFCASSPPVMDTVPSLAKNIQYFGAGTRLSVL.

This clonotype has just a few counts. V usage is TRBV4-3 and J usage is TRBJ2-5; D is possibly TRBD1 or TRBD2 (6 bases each). This CDR3 is built from 15 residues. V was clipped by 0 bases and J by 6 bases, with 14 bases between them. CDR1 and CDR2 (germline): LGHNA, YSLEER. CDR3 loop: CASSQDKGRGQTQYF. The CDR3 region has the DNA TGCGCCAGCAGCCAAGATAAGGGACGGGGGCAGACCCAGTACTTC.

In its sample, this clonotype was seen a few times. This sequence joins TRBV10-3 and TRBJ2-4; no reliable D call. CDR3 length: 12 amino acids. Trimming pared 0 bases from V and 8 bases from J, leaving 5 bases between. From germline, CDR1 is ENHRY and CDR2 SYGVKD. CDR3: CAISESRYIQYF. CDR3 DNA: TGTGCCATCAGTGAGTCCCGGTACATTCAGTACTTC.

The chain is built from TRBV19 and TRBJ1-1; D possibly corresponds to TRBD1 (5 bases). CDR1 and CDR2 from the germline V gene are LNHDA and SQIVND (reference sequence). Trimming stripped 9 bases from V and 0 bases from J, with 14 bases between. The CDR3 extends over 14 amino acids. The CDR3, as DNA: TGTGCCAGCCGGAGTACGGGGGTGAACACTGAAGCTTTCTTT. It encodes CASRSTGVNTEAFF.